The TCR beta chain described here comes from a study of blood T cell repertoires in COVID-19. Trimming took off 2 bases at V and 10 bases at J, with 13 bases between the two ends. This CDR3 comprises 13 residues. Germline loops: CDR1 SGHRS, CDR2 YFSETQ. As originally analysed: Amplification of reference gene primers provided the estimated nucleated cell counts. Clones were sequenced by immunoSEQ multiplex PCR, and TCRdb holds only the in-frame ones, with some missing. V and J calls and clone size come straight from that table; D and trimming were deduced from the DNA. The sample has about 230,000 clones, around 78% seen once.

This chain links TRBV5-1 with TRBJ2-1; D is perhaps TRBD2 (6 bases). Source material: peripheral blood. The receptor was isolated from a woman aged 70-85 years with active or convalescent COVID-19. Written as DNA, the CDR3 is TGCGCCAGCAGCTTCGCGGGACCGCAGGAGCAGTTCTTC. Translating it yields CASSFAGPQEQFF.